This T cell receptor beta chain stems from a study of shared clonotypes between healthy human individuals. J lost 5 bases, V lost 6 bases, and 11 bases had no gene match. This CDR3 spans 16 amino acids. Per germline, CDR1 MDHEN and CDR2 SYDVKM. On this clone itself: Other DNA sequences in this specimen translate into the identical CDR3.

The study separated CD4+ cells into CD45RA+ naive and CD45RA-negative memory subsets. The data were produced by immunoSEQ multiplex PCR, yet TCRdb's version contains in-frame clones alone and is incomplete. The sample has about 1.1 million clones; approximately 80% are singletons. This receptor was obtained from a man between 18 and 35 years old in good health. Some clones in this sample may be carry-over from other donors' samples. The chain employs TRBV28 and TRBJ2-5; TRBD2 matches at 11 bases. The sequencing sample was made of memory CD4+ T cells from PBMCs. Subset in this sample: CD45RA-negative fraction. The CDR3 sequence is CASSLTSGTGGETQYF. The CDR3 DNA reads as TGTGCCAGCAGCCTGACTAGCGGGACGGGTGGGGAGACCCAGTACTTC.